This is a list of T cell receptor beta chains from one sample in a study of sequential checkpoint blockade in melanoma. The method was immunoSEQ multiplex PCR; TCRdb's version includes in-frame clones alone and lacks a portion of them. Of 2,500 to 3,500 clones in the sample, approximately 16% were seen once. The sample here was tumor tissue (inferred from file names), taken from a patient given nivolumab and ipilimumab in sequence. Receptors originate from a human donor with melanoma. Each CDR3 is given with its conserved first and last residue. D genes are given only for firm matches. Size is omitted from some rows. Given values are once, few, many or a class for expanded clones.

few	TRBV11-3	TRBJ1-4	NA	TGTGCCAGCAGCCCGGGGGTTACAGCAGAAAAACTGTTTTTT	CASSPGVTAEKLFF
medium-sized	TRBV9	TRBJ1-2	NA	TGTGCCAGCAGCGATGTCCAGGGGTCCTGGGGAGGCTACACCTTC	CASSDVQGSWGGYTF
many	TRBV9	TRBJ1-2	NA	TGTGCCAGCAGCAATTGGGCCGGGACACCCTCACTCTACACCTTC	CASSNWAGTPSLYTF
NA	TRBV5-1	TRBJ2-7	NA	TGCGCCAGCAGCCCGGGCCTAACTTTCGGCGAGCAGTACTTC	CASSPGLTFGEQYF
many	TRBV6-8	TRBJ2-3	NA	TGTGCCAGCAGTGACTCAGGGTCAGATACGCAGTATTTT	CASSDSGSDTQYF
few	TRBV6-8	TRBJ1-1	NA	TGTGCCAGCAGTTACTTAGGGCAGGGTACTGAAGCTTTCTTT	CASSYLGQGTEAFF
many	TRBV11-3	TRBJ1-2	NA	TGTGCCAGCAGCTTGGAAACGGTACCATATGGCTACACCTTC	CASSLETVPYGYTF
NA	TRBV28	TRBJ2-7	TRBD2	TGTGCCAGCTCGGAAGCGGGGAATACCTACGAGCAGTACTTC	CASSEAGNTYEQYF
few	TRBV6-8	TRBJ1-1	NA	TGTGCCACCAAAAGGGGGGGAGGCACTGAAGCTTTCTTT	CATKRGGGTEAFF
few	TRBV6-8	TRBJ2-3	NA	TGTGCCAGCAGTTACATGGGGGTGGCAGATACGCAGTATTTT	CASSYMGVADTQYF
NA	TRBV7-4	TRBJ1-4	TRBD1	TGTGCCAGCAGCTTGGGCAGGGGGTATGAAAAACTGTTTTTT	CASSLGRGYEKLFF
few	TRBV9	TRBJ1-2	NA	TGTGCCAGCAGCGTAGCACAAAACTATGGCTACACCTTC	CASSVAQNYGYTF
medium-sized	TRBV6-8	TRBJ2-7	TRBD1	TGTGCCAGCAGTTACCGACAGGGGGGCTACTCCTACGAGCAGTACTTC	CASSYRQGGYSYEQYF
few	TRBV6-8	TRBJ2-7	NA	TGTGCCAGCAGTTACCGGGACCGATACGAGCAGTACTTC	CASSYRDRYEQYF
NA	TRBV11-3	TRBJ1-3	NA	TGTGCCAGCAGCTTCTCCCTCGGGGAACCTTCTGGAAACACCATATATTTT	CASSFSLGEPSGNTIYF
many	TRBV11-3	TRBJ1-5	TRBD1	TGTGCCAGCAGCCCAACAGGGGTCCCTCATCAGCCCCAGCATTTT	CASSPTGVPHQPQHF